These 17 T cell receptor beta chains were sequenced from one sample in a study of control samples from healthy donors and cancer patients. Sequenced by immunoSEQ multiplex PCR; TCRdb stores in-frame clones only, minus some. This sample has about 150,000 clones, with about 94% found just once. Material for sequencing was blood. The receptors stem from a woman aged 40 to 50 in good health.

V usage is TRBV6-5 and J usage is TRBJ2-3; TRBD2 agrees at 10 bases. The CDR3 is 16 amino acids. V dropped 4 bases and J dropped 2; count of bases not matched to a gene: 6. Germline V gene sequence: CDR1 MNHEY, CDR2 SVGAGI. The CDR3 protein is CASSSRGTSVTDTQYF. CDR3 coding DNA: TGTGCCAGCAGTTCCCGAGGGACTAGCGTCACAGATACGCAGTATTTT.

This chain connects TRBV6-6 to TRBJ1-1, with D hard to call. The V gene lost 0 bases and the J gene lost 2 bases, with 7 bases spanning the gap. Per the germline V gene, CDR1 is MNHNY and CDR2 is SVGAGI (reference sequence). The CDR3 length is 14 residues. CDR3 protein: CASSYSAQNTEAFF. CDR3 DNA: TGTGCCAGCAGTTACTCGGCTCAAAACACTGAAGCTTTCTTT.

The rearrangement joins TRBV6-5 to TRBJ1-6; the D gene is possibly TRBD1 (6 bases). Trimming cost V 8 bases and J 10 bases, with 15 bases left between them. Per germline, CDR1 MNHEY and CDR2 SVGAGI. The length of the CDR3 is 13 residues. The CDR3 sequence: CASLGHTGSPLHF. In nucleotides, the CDR3 is TGTGCCAGCCTGGGACATACCGGCTCACCCCTCCACTTT.

The chain has TRBV19 and TRBJ1-6; possible D gene TRBD1, 6 bases. In germline, CDR1 is LNHDA, CDR2 SQIVND (reference sequence). CDR3 length: 15 amino acids. V was pared by 6 bases and J by 7 bases, with 16 bases between. The CDR3 nucleotides are TGTGCCAGTAGCGGACAGTCGAATTGGAATTCACCCCTCCACTTT. Translation gives CASSGQSNWNSPLHF. Based on the CDR3 plus reference TRBV19 and TRBJ1-6, the full variable domain is DGGITQSPKYLFRKEGQNVTLSCEQNLNHDAMYWYRQDPGQGLRLIYYSQIVNDFQKGDIAEGYSVSREKKESFPLTVTSAQKNPTAFYLCASSGQSNWNSPLHFGNGTRLTVT.

The chain is built from TRBV6-5 and TRBJ1-3; tentatively, D is TRBD1 (5 bases). Germline V lookup: CDR1 MNHEY, CDR2 SVGAGI. The CDR3 loop spans 14 amino acids. With 4 bases removed from V and 4 bases from J, the gap between germline ends came to 11 bases. CDR3: CASSFQGPGNTIYF. In nucleotides, the CDR3 is TGTGCCAGCAGTTTCCAGGGTCCGGGAAACACCATATATTTT.

This clone was observed a single time. The CDR3 region is CASRRRREGYEQYF. The CDR3 nucleotides read TGTGCCAGCCGCCGGCGGCGAGAGGGTTACGAGCAGTACTTC. This chain joins TRBV27 and TRBJ2-7; a weak D match, TRBD2 (5 bases). Germline V gene data show CDR1 as MNHEY and CDR2 as SMNVEV (reference sequence). This CDR3 contains 14 residues. Trimming stripped 8 bases from V and 4 bases from J, with 18 bases between.

The V and J genes are TRBV7-3 and TRBJ1-1; 11 bases match TRBD1. The junction had 11 bases not matched to a gene; V was cut back by 3 bases and J by 2 bases. This CDR3 comprises 18 residues. The V gene's germline CDR1 is SGHTA and CDR2 FQGTGA. The CDR3 reads CASSLVPPGQGGNTEAFF. The CDR3 DNA reads TGTGCCAGCAGCTTGGTCCCACCGGGACAGGGGGGAAACACTGAAGCTTTCTTT.

This chain joins TRBV4-1 and TRBJ1-1; D is possibly TRBD1 (5 bases). CDR1 is MGHRA and CDR2 is YSYEKL in the germline V gene. The V end was cut by 1 base, the J end by 1 base, with 10 bases between. This CDR3 comprises 15 residues. The CDR3 DNA reads as TGCGCCAGCAGCCAAGCGAGGGGCAGGAACACTGAAGCTTTCTTT. Translating it yields CASSQARGRNTEAFF.

The chain joins TRBV4-3 to TRBJ2-3; TRBD2 matches 10 bases. The CDR3 is 15 amino acids. J gave up 1 base and V 4 bases, and 2 bases lay outside the gene matches. Germline V gene data show CDR1 as LGHNA and CDR2 as YSLEER. Here the CDR3 DNA reads TGCGCCAGCAGCCCTAGCGGGAGAGGCACAGATACGCAGTATTTT. As protein: CASSPSGRGTDTQYF.

This clone appeared once. The chain carries TRBV5-1 and TRBJ2-7, with a possible D match to TRBD2 (6 bases). Looked up from germline, CDR1 is SGHRS and CDR2 is YFSETQ. The CDR3 totals 15 residues. V shed 0 bases and J shed 2 bases, with 12 bases lying between them. For the CDR3, the DNA is TGCGCCAGCAGCTTGGAGCGGGTTTATGCCTACGAGCAGTACTTC. Protein: CASSLERVYAYEQYF. The variable domain in full, with the rest retrieved from reference TRBV5-1 and TRBJ2-7, is KAGVTQTPRYLIKTRGQQVTLSCSPISGHRSVSWYQQTPGQGLQFLFEYFSETQRNKGNFPGRFSGRQFSNSRSEMNVSTLELGDSALYLCASSLERVYAYEQYFGPGTRLTVT.

This sequence joins TRBV27 and TRBJ2-7, with a weak D call TRBD1 (6 bases). The CDR3 loop spans 13 amino acids. The germline gives CDR1 MNHEY, CDR2 SMNVEV (reference sequence). The V end was cut by 3 bases, the J end by 3 bases, with 9 bases between. For the CDR3, the DNA is TGTGCCAGCAGTTTCGGACAGAGCTACGAGCAGTACTTC. Translating gives CASSFGQSYEQYF.

This chain uses TRBV27 with TRBJ1-1; D ambiguous. There are 15 residues in the CDR3. With 2 bases removed from V and 8 bases from J, the gap between germline ends came to 18 bases. The V gene's germline CDR1 is MNHEY and CDR2 SMNVEV (reference sequence). The CDR3 nucleotides are TGTGCCAGCAGTTTACGACGACTTGACGGACCAGAAGCTTTCTTT. Its protein is CASSLRRLDGPEAFF.

V is TRBV28 and J is TRBJ2-3, with D perhaps matching TRBD2 (6 bases). The CDR3 runs 15 residues. In germline, CDR1 is MDHEN, CDR2 SYDVKM. V lost 3 bases, J lost 5 bases, and 15 bases lay in between. The CDR3 is CASSFRRGRGDTQYF. CDR3 coding DNA: TGTGCCAGCAGTTTTAGGAGGGGTCGCGGAGATACGCAGTATTTT.

The V gene is TRBV27, the J gene TRBJ1-3; D not resolved. The CDR3 contains 16 residues. CDR1 and CDR2 (germline): MNHEY, SMNVEV (reference sequence). The V end was cut by 5 bases, the J end by 0 bases, with 14 bases between. The CDR3 nucleotides read TGTGCCAGCAGTCCGCAACAGAGTTCCTCTGGAAACACCATATATTTT. Its translation is CASSPQQSSSGNTIYF.

CDR3 sequence: CASVRDTNDEQFF. The DNA for the CDR3 is TGTGCCAGCGTGCGGGATACGAACGATGAGCAGTTCTTC. The chain is built from TRBV12-3 or TRBV12-4 and TRBJ2-1; D possibly corresponds to TRBD2 (6 bases). V was cut by 8 bases and J by 8 bases, with 16 bases left in between. This CDR3 has 13 amino acids.

V gene TRBV2 combines with J gene TRBJ1-6; D is undetermined. CDR1 is SNHLY, CDR2 FYNNEI, per germline. CDR3 length equals 13 residues. Trimming shortened V by 4 bases and J by 10 bases, and 11 bases separated the two germline ends. CDR3 coding DNA: TGTGCCAGCAGTGTCACCCAGCCATCACCCCTCCACTTT. This sequence encodes CASSVTQPSPLHF.

V gene TRBV11-2 combines with J gene TRBJ1-5; TRBD1 is a possible D gene (5 bases). V lost 3 bases and J lost 7, with 10 bases in between. Germline values: CDR1 SGHAT, CDR2 FQNNGV. CDR3 length: 13 amino acids. The CDR3 nucleotides read TGTGCCAGCAGCTTGGGCAGGGCACAGCCCCAGCATTTT. Protein sequence: CASSLGRAQPQHF.